Each of the 6 T cell receptor beta chains below was sequenced from the same sample in a study of CD8 T cells in ankylosing spondylitis. TCRdb re-called the 5' RACE reads with MiXCR, one entry per CDR3 protein. The data contain 340,000 or so distinct CDR3 sequences, about 15% of them singletons. Sequencing used blood, either unsorted or a sorted T cell fraction (not recorded which). The source of these receptors is a male donor with ankylosing spondylitis or in good health (not recorded which).

Ten or more counts support this clonotype. The V and J genes are TRBV5-1 and TRBJ1-2; D unclear. Trimming shortened V by 0 bases and J by 2 bases, and 11 bases separated the two germline ends. Per germline, CDR1 SGHRS and CDR2 YFSETQ. This CDR3 is 15 amino acids long. The CDR3: CASSLAVGGNYGYTF. CDR3 nucleotide sequence: TGCGCCAGCAGCTTGGCCGTGGGAGGGAACTATGGCTACACCTTC.

This clonotype was seen repeatedly, ten times or more. The chain joins TRBV29-1 to TRBJ2-1; D is unresolved. The germline V gene has CDR1 SQVTM and CDR2 ANQGSEA. The CDR3 spans 12 residues. The ends were cut back, 7 bases at V and 6 bases at J, with 13 bases in the middle. CDR3 residues: CSDQDRTNEQFF. DNA for the CDR3: TGCAGCGATCAGGACCGGACCAATGAGCAGTTCTTC.

This clonotype was counted many times. This chain joins TRBV27 and TRBJ2-2, with 9 bases identical to TRBD1. V shed 4 bases, J shed 3 bases, and the junction held 6 bases outside the gene matches. The germline CDR1 and CDR2 sequences are MNHEY and SMNVEV (reference sequence). This CDR3 spans 16 amino acids. The CDR3 reads CASSSLGQGHTGELFF. For the CDR3, the DNA is TGTGCCAGCAGTTCCCTGGGACAGGGTCACACCGGGGAGCTGTTTTTT.

The genes are TRBV12-3 or TRBV12-4 and TRBJ1-3; possibly TRBD1 for D (5 bases). CDR3 length equals 15 residues. Trimming shortened V by 6 bases and J by 4 bases, and 16 bases separated the two germline ends. Here the CDR3 reads CASRGGALSGNTIYF. The CDR3 nucleotides read TGTGCCAGCAGAGGTGGGGCTCTGTCAGGAAACACCATATATTTT.

The chain has TRBV6-5 and TRBJ1-1, with 8 bases identical to TRBD1. The V and J ends lost 3 bases and 4 bases, in that order; junction bases with no gene match: 13. The germline gives CDR1 MNHEY, CDR2 SVGAGI. This CDR3 has 17 amino acids. The CDR3 protein is CASSYLTGQGEVTEAFF. In nucleotides, the CDR3 is TGTGCCAGCAGTTATCTGACTGGACAGGGCGAAGTCACTGAAGCTTTCTTT.

This clonotype was recorded a few times. The chain couples TRBV7-2 to TRBJ2-1, with unresolved D. The CDR3 consists of 13 residues. V was trimmed by 0 bases and J by 13 bases, leaving 13 bases between them. The V gene's germline CDR1 is SGHTA and CDR2 FQGNSA. The CDR3 reads CASSLADLGIQFF. DNA of the CDR3: TGTGCCAGCAGCTTAGCGGACCTAGGGATTCAGTTCTTC.